This paragraph covers one TCR beta chain sequence. Its specificity is unknown. This specimen belongs to a study of T cells expressing NK-cell markers. For the study at large: There were seven HCMV-seropositive donors and one seronegative donor among the eight sequenced.

Findings of the study overall: Leadership of the CD3+CD56-NKG2C+ fraction also belonged to these clonotypes in a handful of donors. Uncertainty persisted over the HCMV specificity of expanded NKG2C+ T cell clones. Dominant NKG2C+ clonotypes in about six donors made up roughly 1.0-7.0% of CD8+ T cells.

Germline V lookup: CDR1 MNHEY, CDR2 SVGAGI. The CDR3 runs to 15 residues. TCRdb reprocessed the 5' RACE reads, keeping one entry per CDR3 protein, no DNA. Seen in this sample are 160,000 or so distinct CDR3 sequences; the ten most common clones hold around 20%. The source material was blood T cells: a sorted CD56 or NKG2C T cell subset, CD4+ or CD8+ T cells, or bulk PBMC T cells (not recorded which). The genes are TRBV6-5 and TRBJ2-1; with no DNA, the TCRdb D assignment of TRBD1 cannot be verified. The receptor was isolated from a woman aged 18 to 75 in good health. The CDR3 is CASSYRDRGQYEQFF.